The clone carrying this TCR beta chain was seen a few times. Its specificity is unknown. Per the germline V gene, CDR1 is KGHSH and CDR2 is LQKENI. The CDR3 consists of 16 residues. V dropped 1 base and J dropped 1 base, with 10 bases sitting between them. The source of the sample is a study of blood T cells in healthy people across ages. Notes on the study in general: More naive CD4+ cells and higher diversity were found in long-lived than in aged donors.

A second PCR, run for 7 to 11 cycles, used a sample-barcoded 5' primer plus a J-beta primer mix. Each CDR3 protein is one row after TCRdb ran MiXCR on the 5' RACE reads. The table records almost 800,000 distinct CDR3 sequences, roughly 64% of them present only once. Total RNA extracted from each sample amounted to at least 6 micrograms. The receptor's source is a man in his thirties or forties in good health. The chain joins TRBV18 to TRBJ2-2; D is undetermined. Material for sequencing was blood. The CDR3 loop is CASSPLNPQNTGELFF. In DNA, the CDR3 is TGTGCCAGCTCACCACTAAATCCCCAGAACACCGGGGAGCTGTTTTTT. Full variable domain (rest looked up from reference TRBV18 and TRBJ2-2): NAGVMQNPRHLVRRRGQEARLRCSPMKGHSHVYWYRQLPEEGLKFMVYLQKENIIDESGMPKERFSAEFPKEGPSILRIQQVVRGDSAAYFCASSPLNPQNTGELFFGEGSRLTVL.